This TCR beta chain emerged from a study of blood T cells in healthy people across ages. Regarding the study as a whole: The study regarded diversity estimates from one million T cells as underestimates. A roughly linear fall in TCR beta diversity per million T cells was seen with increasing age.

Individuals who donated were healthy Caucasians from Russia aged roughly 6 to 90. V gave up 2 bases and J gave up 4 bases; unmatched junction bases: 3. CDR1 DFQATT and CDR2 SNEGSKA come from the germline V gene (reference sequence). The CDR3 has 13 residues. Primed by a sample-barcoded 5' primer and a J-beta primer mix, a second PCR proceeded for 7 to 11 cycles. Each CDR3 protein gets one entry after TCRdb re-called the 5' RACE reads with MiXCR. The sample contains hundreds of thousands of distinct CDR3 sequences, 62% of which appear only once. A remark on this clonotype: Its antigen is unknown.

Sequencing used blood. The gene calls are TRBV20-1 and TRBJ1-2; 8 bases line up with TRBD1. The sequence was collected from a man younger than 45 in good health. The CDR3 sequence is CSARQGATYGYTF. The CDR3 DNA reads TGCAGTGCTAGACAGGGGGCGACCTATGGCTACACCTTC.